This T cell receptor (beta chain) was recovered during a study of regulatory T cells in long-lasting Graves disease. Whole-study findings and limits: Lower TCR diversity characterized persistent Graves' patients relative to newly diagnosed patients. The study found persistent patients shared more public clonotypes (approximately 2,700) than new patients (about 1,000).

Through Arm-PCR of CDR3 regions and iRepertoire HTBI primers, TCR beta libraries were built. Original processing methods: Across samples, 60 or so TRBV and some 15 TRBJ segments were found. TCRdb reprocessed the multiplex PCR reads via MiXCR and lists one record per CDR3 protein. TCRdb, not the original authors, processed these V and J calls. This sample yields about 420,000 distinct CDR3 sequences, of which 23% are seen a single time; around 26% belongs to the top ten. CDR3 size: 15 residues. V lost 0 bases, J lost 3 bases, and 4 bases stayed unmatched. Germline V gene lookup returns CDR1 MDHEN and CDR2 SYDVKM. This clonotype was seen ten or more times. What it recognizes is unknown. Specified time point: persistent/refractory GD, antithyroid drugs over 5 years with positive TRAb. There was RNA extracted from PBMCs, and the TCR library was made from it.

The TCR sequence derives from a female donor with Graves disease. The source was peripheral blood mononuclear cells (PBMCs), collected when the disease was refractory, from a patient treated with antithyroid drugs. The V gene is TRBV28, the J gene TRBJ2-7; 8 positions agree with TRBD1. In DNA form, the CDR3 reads TGTGCCAGCAGTTTATGGACAGGGGCCGACTACGAGCAGTACTTC. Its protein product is CASSLWTGADYEQYF.